Below, one T cell receptor (beta chain) is given with its context. Its antigen remains unknown. Both 60 Vbeta primers and 13 Jbeta primers went into the PCR. Method: immunoSEQ multiplex PCR; TCRdb's copy keeps in-frame clones and lacks some. The sample consists of about 140,000 clones, 70% to 80% of them appearing once. Healthy bone marrow donors made up the donors. Nominally healthy donors provided the samples, though records likely missed some immune exposures. These data are taken from a study of cytomegalovirus exposure and HLA in healthy donors. CDR1 and CDR2 (germline): MGHDK, SYGVNS. V shed 5 bases and J shed 4 bases, with 17 bases lying between them. The length of the CDR3 is 15 residues. Findings of the study overall: The listing of 150 to 200 TCR beta chains classed them as cytomegalovirus-associated.

This TCR was recovered from a female donor in good health and CMV-seronegative. Sequencing was done on a sample of PBMCs. V usage is TRBV25-1 and J usage is TRBJ1-1; weak D call: TRBD1 (5 bases). This CDR3 reads CASSRTHVRATEAFF. CDR3 nucleotide sequence: TGTGCCAGCAGTCGTACACATGTCAGGGCCACTGAAGCTTTCTTT.